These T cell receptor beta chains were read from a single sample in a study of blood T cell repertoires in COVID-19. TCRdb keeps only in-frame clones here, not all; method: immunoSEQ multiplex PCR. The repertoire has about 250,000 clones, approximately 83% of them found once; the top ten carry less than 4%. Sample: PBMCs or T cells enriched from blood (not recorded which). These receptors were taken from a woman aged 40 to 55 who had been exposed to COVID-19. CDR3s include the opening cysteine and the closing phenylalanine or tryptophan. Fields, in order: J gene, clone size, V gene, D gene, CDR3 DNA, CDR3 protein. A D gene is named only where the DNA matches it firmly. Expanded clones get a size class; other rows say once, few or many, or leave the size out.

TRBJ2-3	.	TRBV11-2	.	TGTGCCAGCAGCTTAGTAGTTGGGACTCCCACAGATACGCAGTATTTT	CASSLVVGTPTDTQYF
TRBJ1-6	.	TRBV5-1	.	TGCGCCAGCAGCGGGACTCCCGGCGGGGTGAATTCACCCCTCCACTTT	CASSGTPGGVNSPLHF
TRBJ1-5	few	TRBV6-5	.	TGTGCCAGCAGTTACTCAGGAGATCAGCCCCAGCATTTT	CASSYSGDQPQHF
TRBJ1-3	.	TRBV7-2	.	TGTGCCAGCAGCTTAAAGTCCCGGGGCTCTGGAAACACCATATATTTT	CASSLKSRGSGNTIYF
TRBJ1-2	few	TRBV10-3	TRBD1	TGTGCCATCAGTGACGGATTGGCAGGGGGCGCAAATAAAGGCTACACCTTC	CAISDGLAGGANKGYTF
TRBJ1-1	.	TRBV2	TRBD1	TGTGCCAGCAGGCCGGACAGGGACACTGAAGCTTTCTTT	CASRPDRDTEAFF
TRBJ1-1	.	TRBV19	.	TGTGCCAGTGTGCGGACAGCCGTGAACACTGAAGCTTTCTTT	CASVRTAVNTEAFF
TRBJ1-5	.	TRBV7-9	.	TGTGCCAGCAGCTTATGGGCACCCTTGATCAATCAGCCCCAGCATTTT	CASSLWAPLINQPQHF
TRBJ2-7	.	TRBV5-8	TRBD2	TGTGCCAGCAGGTTAACTAGCGGGGGCTACGAGCAGTACTTC	CASRLTSGGYEQYF
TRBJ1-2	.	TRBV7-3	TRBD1	TGTGCCAGCAGCTTGGGACAGGGTATTGGCTACACCTTC	CASSLGQGIGYTF
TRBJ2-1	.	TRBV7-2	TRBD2	TGTGCCAGCAGCTTAGCCGCCGCTAGCGGGGGCAGCTCCTACAATGAGCAGTTCTTC	CASSLAAASGGSSYNEQFF
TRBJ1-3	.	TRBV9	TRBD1	TGTGCCAGCAGCGATGGGACAGGCCTAAACACCATATATTTT	CASSDGTGLNTIYF
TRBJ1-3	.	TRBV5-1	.	TGCGCCAGCAGCTTGAGCCCGGGAAACACCATATATTTT	CASSLSPGNTIYF
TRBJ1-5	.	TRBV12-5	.	TGTGCTAGTGGTTTGGCTACAGGGAGTAATCAGCCCCAGCATTTT	CASGLATGSNQPQHF
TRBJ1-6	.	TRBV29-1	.	TGCAGCGTCCAGGCAGGGTATGGAAATTCACCCCTCCACTTT	CSVQAGYGNSPLHF
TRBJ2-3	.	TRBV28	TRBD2	TGTGCCAGCCTCGCGGGGGGCCGTGTGGGCACAGATACGCAGTATTTT	CASLAGGRVGTDTQYF
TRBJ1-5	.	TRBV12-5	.	TGTGCTAGTGGTTTGGCACGAGGCCTGAGCAATCAGCCCCAGCATTTT	CASGLARGLSNQPQHF
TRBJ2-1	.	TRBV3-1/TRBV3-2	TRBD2	TGTGCCAGCAGGATTAGCGGGGGGCCCCCTAAGCAGTTCTTC	CASRISGGPPKQFF
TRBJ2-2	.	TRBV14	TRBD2	TGTGCCAGCAGCCAAGTTCCAGCGGGGGCCTCGAACACCGGGGAGCTGTTTTTT	CASSQVPAGASNTGELFF
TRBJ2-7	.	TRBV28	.	TGTGCCAGCAGAAAACAGGGTGGGACTATCCCCCACGAGCAGTACTTC	CASRKQGGTIPHEQYF
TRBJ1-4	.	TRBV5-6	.	TGTGCCAGCAGCTTGCCGGGATTTAATGAAAAACTGTTTTTT	CASSLPGFNEKLFF
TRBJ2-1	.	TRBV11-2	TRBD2	TGTGCCAGCAGCTTAGATCAAGGACGGGGGGGCTACAATGAGCAGTTCTTC	CASSLDQGRGGYNEQFF
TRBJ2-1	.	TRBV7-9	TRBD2	TGTGCCAGCAGCTTTAGCGGGGAGCAGTTCTTC	CASSFSGEQFF
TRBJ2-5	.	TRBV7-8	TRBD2	TGTGCCAGCAGCTTAGAGCGGGGGAAACGAGAGACCCAGTACTTC	CASSLERGKRETQYF
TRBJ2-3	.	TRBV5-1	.	TGCGCCAGCAGCTTGGAGGGGGGGTCCCCAGATACGCAGTATTTT	CASSLEGGSPDTQYF
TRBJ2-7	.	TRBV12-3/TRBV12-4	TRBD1	TGTGCCAGCAGTTTACCCAGGGGGATGCAGTACTTC	CASSLPRGMQYF
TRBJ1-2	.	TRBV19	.	TGTGCCAGTTCACGACAGAATAGTGGTGGCTACACCTTC	CASSRQNSGGYTF